These 9 T cell receptor beta chains originate from one sample sequenced in a study of T cells in Graves' hyperthyroidism and ophthalmopathy. Amplification of TCR beta CDR3 regions was performed using RNA transcripts as template. HTBI primers were employed in a first-round RT-PCR of the TCR CDR3. A single record per CDR3 protein comes from TCRdb applying MiXCR to the multiplex PCR reads. This sample has roughly 700,000 distinct CDR3 sequences, with about 35% found just once. Specimen: blood. The receptors here all came from a woman aged 40 to 49 with Graves' hyperthyroidism.

This clonotype was detected a few times. This chain uses TRBV28 with TRBJ1-4; D ambiguous. CDR3 length: 16 amino acids. Trimming took off 7 bases at V and 0 bases at J, with 15 bases between the two ends. CDR1 is MDHEN, CDR2 SYDVKM, per germline. The chain's CDR3 is CASTVPPGATNEKLFF. For the CDR3, the DNA is TGTGCCAGCACGGTGCCGCCGGGAGCAACTAATGAAAAACTGTTTTTT.

The chain recombines TRBV7-1 with TRBJ2-2; D possibly corresponds to TRBD2 (6 bases). TRBV7-1 is identified as an open reading frame with a role that is uncertain. The length of the CDR3 is 14 residues. The V gene lost 7 bases and the J gene lost 5 bases, with 14 bases spanning the gap. The CDR3 nucleotides are TGTGCCAGCATTACCGTGCGGGGTACCGGGGAGCTGTTTTTT. Its protein product is CASITVRGTGELFF.

The chain uses TRBV6-6 and TRBJ2-3; D possibly matches TRBD1 or TRBD2 (5 bases each). Trimming took off 7 bases at V and 5 bases at J, with 10 bases between the two ends. The CDR3 has 12 amino acids. The V gene's germline CDR1 is MNHNY and CDR2 SVGAGI (reference sequence). The DNA for the CDR3 is TGTGCCAGCATAAGTGGGGGAGATACGCAGTATTTT. Translating it yields CASISGGDTQYF.

CDR3 bases: TGTGCCAGCTCATCGACAGGGTTCGGCGAGACCCAGTACTTC. Its protein is CASSSTGFGETQYF. This chain connects TRBV18 to TRBJ2-5; 7 nucleotides match TRBD1. Germline CDR1 KGHSH, CDR2 LQKENI. V dropped 5 bases and J dropped 5; count of bases not matched to a gene: 8. The CDR3 runs 14 residues.

The rearrangement uses TRBV19 and TRBJ2-5, with D perhaps being TRBD1 or TRBD2 (5 bases each). The CDR3 totals 15 residues. V was shortened by 4 bases and J by 1 base, with 13 bases between the two germline ends. CDR1 and CDR2 from the germline V gene are LNHDA and SQIVND (reference sequence). CDR3 coding DNA: TGTGCCAGTAGTACCTCGGGGCGGACCCAAGAGACCCAGTACTTC. Encoded protein: CASSTSGRTQETQYF.

This clonotype was seen only a few times. The V gene is TRBV7-3, the J gene TRBJ1-1; unclear D gene. The germline V and J ends were trimmed by 7 bases and 3 bases, with 12 bases remaining between them. CDR1 and CDR2 from the germline V gene are SGHTA and FQGTGA. The CDR3 length is 13 residues. CDR3 loop: CASMLTVDTEAFF. In DNA form, the CDR3 reads TGTGCCAGCATGTTAACAGTGGACACTGAAGCTTTCTTT.

This clonotype has a handful of counts. V gene TRBV6-5 combines with J gene TRBJ1-1, with 7 bases identical to TRBD1. The CDR3 has 15 residues. Per the germline V gene, CDR1 is MNHEY and CDR2 is SVGAGI. With V trimmed by 4 bases and J by 10 bases, 15 bases remained unmatched. In DNA, the CDR3 is TGTGCCAGCAGTTCCGACGGGCAGGGGGTGTCTAGAGCTTTCTTT. Amino acid sequence: CASSSDGQGVSRAFF.

This clonotype was recorded a few times. The V call is TRBV5-6, the J call TRBJ1-3, with TRBD1 identical over 9 bases. Per the germline V gene, CDR1 is SGHDT and CDR2 is YYEEEE. The CDR3 contains 17 residues. V gave up 2 bases and J gave up 4 bases; unmatched junction bases: 10. The CDR3 loop is CASSFRARDRDGNTIYF. The CDR3 DNA reads TGTGCCAGCAGCTTTCGGGCTCGGGACAGGGACGGAAACACCATATATTTT. Complete variable domain (other parts from reference TRBV5-6 and TRBJ1-3): DAGVTQSPTHLIKTRGQQVTLRCSPKSGHDTVSWYQQALGQGPQFIFQYYEEEERQRGNFPDRFSGHQFPNYSSELNVNALLLGDSALYLCASSFRARDRDGNTIYFGEGSWLTVV.

Remarks on this clonotype: Relative to the germline gene, one junction end is altered; a read error may explain this. This chain joins TRBV6-1 and TRBJ2-7; 9 nucleotides line up with TRBD1. The CDR3 covers 14 residues. Per germline, CDR1 MNHNS and CDR2 SASEGT. CDR3 bases: TGTGCCAGCAGCCCCGGGGGACAGGGAAACGAGCAATACTTC. It encodes CASSPGGQGNEQYF.